Below, 27 T cell receptor beta chains from the same sample are listed, as sequenced in a study of vaccination effects on CD4 cells after COVID-19. Clones were read by immunoSEQ multiplex PCR, and TCRdb kept only the in-frame ones, dropping some. The sample consists of approximately 29,000 clones, approximately 78% of them appearing once. Before sequencing, viral peptide pools were used by the ViraFEST assay to expand antigen-specific CD4+ T cells. CD4+ T cell isolation took place after less than 13 days of culture. It was between March and December 2020 that the person had a SARS-CoV-2 infection confirmed by PCR. These receptors' targets are unknown. Material: CD4+ T cells from PBMCs cultured with a peptide pool, obtained before COVID-19 vaccination. The receptors stem from a human donor who had a prior SARS-CoV-2 infection.

This clone has more than one count but fewer than ten. This chain's CDR3 is CASSYRVGNQPQHF. In DNA form, the CDR3 reads TGTGCCAGCAGTTACAGGGTCGGCAATCAGCCCCAGCATTTT. The rearrangement joins TRBV6-2 or TRBV6-3 to TRBJ1-5, with no clear D. The germline gives CDR1 MNHEY, CDR2 SVGEGT. The CDR3 consists of 14 residues. V lost 2 bases and J 2 bases, leaving 7 bases between the germline ends.

This chain joins TRBV5-6 and TRBJ1-3, with unresolved D. CDR1 and CDR2 (germline): SGHDT, YYEEEE. CDR3 size: 15 residues. V gave up 0 bases and J gave up 2 bases, with 9 bases separating them. The chain's CDR3 is CASSLGVMTGNTIYF. In nucleotides, the CDR3 is TGTGCCAGCAGCTTGGGGGTAATGACTGGAAACACCATATATTTT.

CDR3 DNA: TGTGCCAGCAGCTTAGAACTAGCGACCTACGAGCAGTACTTC. Translation: CASSLELATYEQYF. The rearrangement uses TRBV11-2 and TRBJ2-7, with 7 nucleotides matching TRBD2. The CDR3 length is 14 residues. Germline V gives CDR1 SGHAT, CDR2 FQNNGV. With 0 bases clipped from V and 2 bases from J, the junction kept 1 base outside the gene matches.

The chain combines TRBV5-6 with TRBJ2-3, with 7 bases matching TRBD2. The CDR3 is 17 residues long. CDR1 and CDR2 (germline): SGHDT, YYEEEE. Trimming removed 0 bases from V and 5 bases from J; junction bases left unmatched: 12. The CDR3 reads CASSLALFLAARDTQYF. The CDR3 DNA reads TGTGCCAGCAGCTTGGCCCTCTTCCTAGCGGCCCGAGATACGCAGTATTTT. Full variable domain (remainder filled in from reference TRBV5-6 and TRBJ2-3): DAGVTQSPTHLIKTRGQQVTLRCSPKSGHDTVSWYQQALGQGPQFIFQYYEEEERQRGNFPDRFSGHQFPNYSSELNVNALLLGDSALYLCASSLALFLAARDTQYFGPGTRLTVL.

As for this clone: Distinct nucleotide sequences in the sample also encode this CDR3. The V call is TRBV5-6, the J call TRBJ2-1, with 7 bases lining up with TRBD1. With 1 base clipped from V and 4 bases from J, the junction kept 8 bases outside the gene matches. The CDR3 is made up of 16 amino acids. CDR1 and CDR2 (germline): SGHDT, YYEEEE. The CDR3 region is CASSLTGANLYNEQFF. CDR3 DNA sequence: TGTGCCAGCAGCTTGACAGGGGCCAATTTATACAATGAGCAGTTCTTC.

This clone was seen only a few times. The DNA of the CDR3 is TGTGCCAGCAGTCTCTATAATTCACCCCTCCACTTT. This codes for CASSLYNSPLHF. The rearrangement joins TRBV2 to TRBJ1-6; the D is unclear. V lost 5 bases, J lost 3 bases, and 2 bases lay in between. Looked up from germline, CDR1 is SNHLY and CDR2 is FYNNEI. The CDR3 loop spans 12 amino acids.

This sequence joins TRBV5-5 and TRBJ2-7, with TRBD2 identical over 8 bases. The V and J ends lost 0 bases and 3 bases, in that order; junction bases with no gene match: 5. Germline assignment: CDR1 SGHKS and CDR2 YYEKEE (reference sequence). The CDR3 spans 15 residues. The CDR3 DNA sequence: TGTGCCAGCAGCTTGGTCACGGGACTAGTCTACGAGCAGTACTTC. Translating gives CASSLVTGLVYEQYF.

This chain joins TRBV4-1 and TRBJ2-7, with 10 bases fitting TRBD1. V lost 3 bases to trimming and J lost 3 bases; unmatched junction nucleotides: 5. The CDR3 totals 15 residues. CDR1 and CDR2 from the germline V gene are MGHRA and YSYEKL. DNA of the CDR3: TGCGCCAGCAGCCAGTCCGGGACAGGGGTCTACGAGCAGTACTTC. This codes for CASSQSGTGVYEQYF.

In DNA, the CDR3 is TGTGCCAGCATCACCCTCCCGGGGCCAAATCAGCCCCAGCATTTT. Translating gives CASITLPGPNQPQHF. The chain combines TRBV6-6 with TRBJ1-5, with a weak D call TRBD1 (5 bases). The CDR3 is made up of 15 amino acids. Deletions cut 7 bases from V and 4 bases from J, with 17 bases between. Germline CDR1 MNHNY, CDR2 SVGAGI (reference sequence).

This chain connects TRBV19 to TRBJ1-4; the match to TRBD1 covers 9 bases. CDR3 size: 19 residues. Per the germline V gene, CDR1 is LNHDA and CDR2 is SQIVND (reference sequence). The V gene end was trimmed by 5 bases and the J gene end by 7 bases; junction bases not matched to a gene: 20. The CDR3 spells CASSAYGQGISGPTEKLFF. The CDR3 coding sequence is TGTGCCAGTAGTGCGTATGGACAGGGGATCTCCGGTCCTACTGAAAAACTGTTTTTT.

The chain carries TRBV7-8 and TRBJ2-7; perhaps D is TRBD1 or TRBD2 (5 bases each). Between the trimmed V and J ends, which lost 4 bases and 5 bases, there was a span of 12 bases. CDR1 is SGHVS and CDR2 is FQNEAQ in the germline V gene. The CDR3 extends over 13 amino acids. The CDR3 DNA reads as TGTGCCAGCAGCTCGCCAGGGACCCACGAGCAGTACTTC. Its translation: CASSSPGTHEQYF.

This clone was counted between two and nine times. This chain connects TRBV6-6 to TRBJ2-3, with 10 bases identical to TRBD2. Unmatched junction bases numbered 8, after V lost 6 bases and J lost 2 bases. This CDR3 contains 16 residues. The germline gives CDR1 MNHNY, CDR2 SVGAGI (reference sequence). The CDR3 sequence: CASRSSLAGATDTQYF. CDR3 in DNA: TGTGCCAGCAGGTCGTCGCTAGCGGGAGCCACAGATACGCAGTATTTT.

The J gene is TRBJ2-7, the V gene TRBV6-1; tentatively, D is TRBD1 (6 bases). The CDR3 has 17 amino acids. Per germline, CDR1 MNHNS and CDR2 SASEGT. V dropped 3 bases and J dropped 2 bases, with 20 bases sitting between them. CDR3 nucleotides: TGTGCCAGCAGTGACCGTGATCGACAGGCCGCGACCTACGAGCAGTACTTC. It translates to CASSDRDRQAATYEQYF.

The chain joins TRBV19 to TRBJ2-7; D call uncertain. V was cut by 5 bases and J by 3 bases, with 11 bases left in between. The CDR3 totals 13 residues. The germline CDR1 and CDR2 sequences are LNHDA and SQIVND (reference sequence). The CDR3 region has the DNA TGTGCCAGTAGTCTGGTCGGCTACTACGAGCAGTACTTC. It specifies CASSLVGYYEQYF.

There are a few counts of this clone. This sequence joins TRBV30 and TRBJ1-2, with 7 bases identical to TRBD1. V shed 3 bases and J 14 bases; nucleotides not matched to a gene: 15. The CDR3 length is 13 residues. Germline V gene sequence: CDR1 GTSNPN, CDR2 SVGIG (reference sequence). Here the CDR3 DNA reads TGTGCCTGGAGACAGACAGGGTACCCGGGGAGGACCTTC. Translation: CAWRQTGYPGRTF.

V is TRBV24-1 and J is TRBJ1-2, with D unresolved. The CDR3 contains 13 residues. The V end lost 2 bases, the J end lost 6 bases, and 9 bases lay between the germline ends. The germline V gene has CDR1 KGHDR and CDR2 SFDVKD. Here the CDR3 DNA reads TGTGCCACCAGTGATTCCCAATCGAATGGCTACACCTTC. The encoded protein is CATSDSQSNGYTF.

The chain links TRBV5-4 to TRBJ2-3; 12 nucleotides match TRBD2. The CDR3 is 15 amino acids. From germline, CDR1 is SGHNT and CDR2 YYREEE (reference sequence). V was clipped by 3 bases and J by 4 bases; unmatched bases: 3. CDR3 DNA sequence: TGTGCCAGCAGCTCGAGACTAGCGGGAGCAGATACGCAGTATTTT. Protein: CASSSRLAGADTQYF.

J is TRBJ1-1 and V is TRBV5-4, with 9 bases matching TRBD1. V shed 0 bases, J shed 3 bases, and the junction held 12 bases outside the gene matches. The CDR3 length is 18 residues. From germline, CDR1 is SGHNT and CDR2 YYREEE (reference sequence). The CDR3 loop reads CASSLGGLTGGAYTEAFF. The CDR3 DNA reads TGTGCCAGCAGCTTGGGGGGTTTGACAGGGGGAGCGTACACTGAAGCTTTCTTT.

This chain joins TRBV7-9 and TRBJ2-3, with a weak D call TRBD1 (6 bases). CDR1 is SEHNR and CDR2 is FQNEAQ in the germline V gene (reference sequence). This CDR3 spans 13 amino acids. Trimming removed 4 bases at V and 4 bases at J, with 9 bases between. CDR3 nucleotides: TGTGCCAGCAGCTCAGGGGTTCCAGATACGCAGTATTTT. Amino acid sequence: CASSSGVPDTQYF.

The chain is built from TRBV6-5 and TRBJ1-3; D is unresolved. V lost 8 bases and J 3 bases, leaving 11 bases between the germline ends. This CDR3 has 13 amino acids. In germline, CDR1 is MNHEY, CDR2 SVGAGI. The CDR3 region is CASGRAGGNTIYF. CDR3 nucleotides: TGTGCCAGCGGCCGGGCTGGTGGAAACACCATATATTTT.

The CDR3 protein is CATLGRDIHEQYF. In nucleotides, the CDR3 is TGTGCCACTCTCGGCCGGGACATTCACGAGCAGTACTTC. The rearrangement links TRBV7-9 to TRBJ2-7, with D maybe TRBD1 (6 bases). Trimming stripped 10 bases from V and 5 bases from J, with 18 bases between. The length of the CDR3 is 13 residues. Germline V gene sequence: CDR1 SEHNR, CDR2 FQNEAQ (reference sequence).

This chain connects TRBV28 to TRBJ2-1, with 10 bases aligning to TRBD1. CDR3 length: 15 amino acids. With V trimmed by 2 bases and J by 7 bases, 5 bases remained unmatched. The germline V gene has CDR1 MDHEN and CDR2 SYDVKM. In DNA, the CDR3 is TGTGCCAGCAGTTTAATCGGACAGGGGGTTAATGAGCAGTTCTTC. Translation: CASSLIGQGVNEQFF.

The rearrangement links TRBV6-4 to TRBJ2-3; 8 bases align to TRBD2. Losses at the gene ends were 4 bases for V and 3 bases for J; bases not matched to a gene: 3. The CDR3 totals 14 residues. Germline assignment: CDR1 MRHNA and CDR2 SNTAGT. CDR3 sequence reads: CASSAGGETDTQYF. The CDR3 DNA reads TGTGCCAGCAGTGCGGGAGGGGAGACAGATACGCAGTATTTT.

The rearrangement uses TRBV4-2 and TRBJ1-1; D is unclear. The CDR3 consists of 14 residues. The germline V gene has CDR1 LGHNA and CDR2 YNFKEQ. Trimming shortened V by 1 base and J by 0 bases, and 6 bases separated the two germline ends. The CDR3 DNA reads TGTGCCAGCAGCCAAGCGGGATTGAACACTGAAGCTTTCTTT. Translation: CASSQAGLNTEAFF.

V is TRBV6-5 and J is TRBJ1-3; D is undetermined. Germline V gene lookup returns CDR1 MNHEY and CDR2 SVGAGI. CDR3 length: 13 amino acids. With 7 bases removed from V and 4 bases from J, the gap between germline ends came to 11 bases. The CDR3, as DNA: TGTGCCAGCATCCCCCGAGGGGGAAACACCATATATTTT. It encodes CASIPRGGNTIYF.

The genes are TRBV5-6 and TRBJ2-7; 7 bases match TRBD1. Unmatched junction bases numbered 10, after V lost 4 bases and J lost 0 bases. The CDR3 spans 16 residues. Germline V CDR1 and CDR2: SGHDT, YYEEEE. This chain's CDR3 is CASSEPGGTLSYEQYF. The DNA for the CDR3 is TGTGCCAGCAGCGAGCCAGGGGGAACTCTCTCCTACGAGCAGTACTTC.

The chain couples TRBV7-3 to TRBJ1-2; D may be TRBD1 (5 bases). The CDR3 extends over 15 amino acids. Trimming cost V 4 bases and J 4 bases, with 16 bases left between them. In germline, CDR1 is SGHTA, CDR2 FQGTGA. The CDR3 bases are TGTGCCAGCAGCTCCCAGGGTGGGTCGGGCTATGGCTACACCTTC. It is translated as CASSSQGGSGYGYTF.